What follows is one T cell receptor beta chain and its context. This CDR3 spans 13 amino acids. V gave up 3 bases and J gave up 3 bases, with 6 bases separating them. This sample was taken from a study of response to subunit inactivated influenza vaccine. Each CDR3 protein gets one entry after TCRdb re-called the RT-PCR reads with MiXCR. The sample has roughly 620,000 distinct CDR3 sequences, approximately 11% seen once; the top ten hold about 11%. The sample was also reused in another study, on T cells expressing NK-cell markers. That report notes: The authors made TCR beta cDNA libraries by 5'RACE template switching. This switching added a universal primer site and UMIs. The authors derived TCR beta repertoires from sorted CD3+CD56+NKG2C+, CD3+CD56+NKG2C- and CD3+CD56-NKG2C+ T cells. Among the eight sequenced donors, seven tested HCMV-seropositive and one tested seronegative. HCMV specificity of the expanded NKG2C+ T cell clones stayed unclear.

The gene calls are TRBV12-3 or TRBV12-4 and TRBJ2-1; D gene ambiguous. The source of this sequence is a man aged 45 to 65 who received an inactivated influenza vaccine. The sequencing used PBMCs from blood, collected on the day of vaccination. The CDR3, as DNA: TGTGCCAGCAGTTTGGGGATCTACAATGAGCAGTTCTTC. Translation gives CASSLGIYNEQFF.